What follows is one T cell receptor (beta chain) and its context. The sample belongs to a study of blood T cell repertoires in COVID-19. Study details: T cells, B-cell-depleted T cells, or PBMCs provided the cDNA or gDNA that served as material.

How the authors handled the data: Reference gene primer amplification gave estimated nucleated cell counts. Generated by immunoSEQ multiplex PCR, the TCRdb table keeps only in-frame clones and is missing some. That table gives V, J and clone size, and the DNA gave D and trimming. The sample lists tens of thousands of clones, about 80% occurring once. Trimming stripped 1 base from V and 3 bases from J, with 10 bases between. The germline V gene encodes CDR1 LGHDT and CDR2 YNNKEL (reference sequence). The CDR3 spans 15 residues. Sequencing was carried out using peripheral blood. The chain carries TRBV3-1 (or the pseudogene TRBV3-2) and TRBJ1-3; D is perhaps TRBD1 (5 bases). The TCR sequence derives from a man older than 75 with COVID-19, enrolled during active disease. CDR3: CASSQGQSGGNTIYF. As DNA, the CDR3 is TGTGCCAGCAGCCAAGGACAGTCGGGTGGAAACACCATATATTTT.